The T cell receptor beta chain described here comes from a study of graft-versus-host responses after intestinal transplantation. Study context: Multivisceral, liver-intestinal, or isolated intestinal transplants were performed in recipients. The study gave all recipients anti-thymocyte globulin induction, then tacrolimus and steroids for about 3 years. Overall study results and limits: Recipient marrow held GvH clones, some first seen in ileum or blood. Graft-versus-host to host-versus-graft clonal ratios in allografts were high in patients with graft-donor T cell macrochimerism.

The protocol was immunoSEQ multiplex PCR, while the TCRdb copy is restricted to in-frame clones and leaves out a portion. The data contain more than 95,000 clones, approximately 94% of them singletons. This clone was seen only a few times. Antigen unknown. The germline V gene has CDR1 SGHTS and CDR2 YDEGEE. V lost 1 base and J lost 2; bases outside the gene matches: 4. This CDR3 is 15 amino acids long. The chain carries TRBV5-8 and TRBJ2-7, with 9 bases aligning to TRBD1. Sequences were derived from unstimulated CD8+ T cells sorted from spleen or lymph node cells, sampled before intestinal transplant. The receptor was isolated from a human donor who received an intestinal transplant. The CDR3 protein is CASSLWTGVPYEQYF. The CDR3 nucleotides are TGTGCCAGCAGCTTGTGGACAGGGGTGCCCTACGAGCAGTACTTC.